The present entry profiles one T cell receptor beta chain with its context. Antigen: not known. Assay used: immunoSEQ multiplex PCR; TCRdb lists only in-frame clones, some missing. The sample has some 43,000 clones; about 88% are singletons. These data originate in a study of OX40 agonist ivuxolimab in advanced cancers. In the study overall: Melanoma, hepatocellular carcinoma, head and neck or renal cell cancer occurred in dose-escalation patients. Averaging 60 years in age, with a range of roughly 20 to 90, the cohort was 82.7% male. One hepatocellular carcinoma and two cutaneous melanoma patients partially responded.

Findings and caveats of the study: At 0.1 to 3.0 mg/kg, clonal expansion of CD4+ and CD8+ blood T cells had occurred by week 6.

The CDR3 runs to 15 residues. V was cut by 2 bases and J by 5 bases, with 13 bases left in between. The V gene's germline CDR1 is KGHSH and CDR2 LQKENI. The sequencing here drew on CD4+ or CD8+ T cells sorted from blood, taken in a trial of the OX40 agonist ivuxolimab. This TCR came from an adult with an advanced solid tumor such as melanoma, head and neck, liver or kidney cancer. V and J are TRBV18 and TRBJ2-1, with D possibly being TRBD2 (6 bases). CDR3 coding DNA: TGTGCCAGCTCACCAAATTTCTCGGGGGACAATGAGCAGTTCTTC. Its translation: CASSPNFSGDNEQFF. Full variable domain (missing parts from reference TRBV18 and TRBJ2-1): NAGVMQNPRHLVRRRGQEARLRCSPMKGHSHVYWYRQLPEEGLKFMVYLQKENIIDESGMPKERFSAEFPKEGPSILRIQQVVRGDSAAYFCASSPNFSGDNEQFFGPGTRLTVL.